These 5 T cell receptor beta chains were sequenced from one sample in a study of metastatic and nonmetastatic thyroid tumors. All patients reached thyroid surgery having received no treatment beforehand. TCRdb reprocessed the PCR reads using MiXCR. Among fewer than 30,000 clones listed, 20% were seen once. Material: blood. These receptors were taken from a male donor with papillary thyroid cancer or a benign thyroid nodule (not recorded which). Some clones in this sample may be carry-over from other donors' samples.

This clone was recorded at least ten times. Other DNA sequences in this sample translate to the same CDR3. The chain carries TRBV9 and TRBJ1-2; tentatively, D is TRBD1 (5 bases). The germline V gene has CDR1 SGDLS and CDR2 YYNGEE. V gave up 0 bases and J gave up 0 bases, with 6 bases separating them. This CDR3 spans 14 amino acids. CDR3 amino acids: CASSVGQTNYGYTF. CDR3 DNA sequence: TGTGCCAGCAGCGTAGGACAGACTAACTATGGCTACACCTTC.

With respect to this clone: One end of the junction is discordant with germline, which a read error may explain. V is TRBV6-2 or TRBV6-3 and J is TRBJ1-2; weak D call: TRBD1 (5 bases). The V gene's germline CDR1 is MNHEY and CDR2 SVGEGT. The CDR3 spans 12 residues. This CDR3 reads CARSYGGDCYTF. The CDR3 bases are TGTGCCAGGAGTTATGGGGGAGATTGCTACACCTTC.

Concerning this clone: The sample holds other DNA sequences that translate to the same CDR3. The V gene is TRBV5-6, the J gene TRBJ1-1; possibly TRBD1 for D (6 bases). V lost 5 bases, J lost 11 bases, and 25 bases lay in between. The CDR3 contains 15 residues. From germline, CDR1 is SGHDT and CDR2 YYEEEE. The CDR3 loop reads CASSYVGGSQHEAFF. CDR3 bases: TGTGCCAGCAGTTACGTCGGGGGCAGTCAACACGAGGCTTTCTTT.

At least ten counts were recorded for this clone. This rearrangement joins TRBV28 to TRBJ1-2, with 8 bases aligning to TRBD1. The CDR3 has 13 residues. V shed 6 bases and J 7 bases; nucleotides not matched to a gene: 7. Germline CDR1 and CDR2: MDHEN and SYDVKM. CDR3: CASRIQGAPGYTF. DNA of the CDR3: TGTGCCAGCAGAATCCAGGGGGCGCCTGGCTACACCTTC.

This clone was picked up many times. V gene TRBV20-1 combines with J gene TRBJ1-2; a weak D match, TRBD1 (5 bases). There are 13 residues in the CDR3. Per the germline V gene, CDR1 is DFQATT and CDR2 is SNEGSKA (reference sequence). V dropped 6 bases and J dropped 4 bases, with 15 bases sitting between them. CDR3 in DNA: TGCAGTGCCTATGACCCTGGGGCCTATGGCTACACCTTC. Amino acids: CSAYDPGAYGYTF.